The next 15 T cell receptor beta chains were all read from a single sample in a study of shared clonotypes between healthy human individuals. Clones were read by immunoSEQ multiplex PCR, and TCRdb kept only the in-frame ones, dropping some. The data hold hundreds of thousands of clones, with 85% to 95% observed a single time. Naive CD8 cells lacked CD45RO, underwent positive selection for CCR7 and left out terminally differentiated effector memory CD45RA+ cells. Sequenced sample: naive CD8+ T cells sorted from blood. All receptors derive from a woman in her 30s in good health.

The DNA for the CDR3 is TGTGCCAGCAGCTCCCGGGACAGCTCCTACGAGCAGTACTTC. As protein: CASSSRDSSYEQYF. The rearrangement links TRBV7-6 to TRBJ2-7, with 7 bases that match TRBD1. This CDR3 is built from 14 residues. CDR1 is SGHVS, CDR2 FNYEAQ, per germline. The V and J ends lost 4 bases and 0 bases, in that order; junction bases with no gene match: 3.

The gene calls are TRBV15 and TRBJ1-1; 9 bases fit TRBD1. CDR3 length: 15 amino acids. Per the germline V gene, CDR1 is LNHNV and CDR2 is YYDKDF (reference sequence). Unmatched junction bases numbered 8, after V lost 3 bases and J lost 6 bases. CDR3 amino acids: CATSSRTGAAAEAFF. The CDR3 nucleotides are TGTGCCACCAGCAGTCGGACAGGGGCGGCCGCTGAAGCTTTCTTT.

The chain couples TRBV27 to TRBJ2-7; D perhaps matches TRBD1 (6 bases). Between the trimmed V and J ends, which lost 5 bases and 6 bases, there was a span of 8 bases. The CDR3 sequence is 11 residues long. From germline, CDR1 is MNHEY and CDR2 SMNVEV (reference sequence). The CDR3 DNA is TGTGCCAGCAGTACAGGGAGCGAGCAGTACTTC. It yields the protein CASSTGSEQYF.

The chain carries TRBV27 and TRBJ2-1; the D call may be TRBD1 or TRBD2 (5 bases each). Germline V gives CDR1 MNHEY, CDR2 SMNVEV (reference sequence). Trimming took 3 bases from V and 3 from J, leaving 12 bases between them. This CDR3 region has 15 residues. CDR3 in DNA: TGTGCCAGCAGTTTGTGGGGGACCGGCTACAATGAGCAGTTCTTC. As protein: CASSLWGTGYNEQFF.

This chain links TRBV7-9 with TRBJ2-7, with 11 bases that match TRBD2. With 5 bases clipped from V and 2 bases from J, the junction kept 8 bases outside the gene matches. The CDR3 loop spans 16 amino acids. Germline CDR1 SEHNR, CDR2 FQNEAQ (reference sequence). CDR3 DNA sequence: TGTGCCAGCAGCCTGGGCGGGACTAGCGGAACCTACGAGCAGTACTTC. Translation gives CASSLGGTSGTYEQYF.

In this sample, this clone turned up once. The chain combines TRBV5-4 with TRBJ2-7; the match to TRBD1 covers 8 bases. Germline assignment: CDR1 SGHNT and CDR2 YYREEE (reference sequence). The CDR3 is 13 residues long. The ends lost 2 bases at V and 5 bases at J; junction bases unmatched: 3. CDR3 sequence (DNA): TGTGCCAGCAGCTTCGGACAGGGCCACGAGCAGTACTTC. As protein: CASSFGQGHEQYF.

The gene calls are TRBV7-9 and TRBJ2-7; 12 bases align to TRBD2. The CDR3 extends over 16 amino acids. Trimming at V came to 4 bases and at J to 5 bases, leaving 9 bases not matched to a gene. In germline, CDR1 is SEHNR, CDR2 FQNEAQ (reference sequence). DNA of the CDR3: TGTGCCAGCAGCTCCTTAACTAGCGGGAGGTCCAACGAGCAGTACTTC. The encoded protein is CASSSLTSGRSNEQYF.

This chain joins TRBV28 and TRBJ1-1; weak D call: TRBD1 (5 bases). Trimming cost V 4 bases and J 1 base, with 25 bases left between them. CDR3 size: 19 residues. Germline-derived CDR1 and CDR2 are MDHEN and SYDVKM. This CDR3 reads CASSSTFPRAGRRNTEAFF. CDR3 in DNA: TGTGCCAGCAGTTCTACCTTCCCCAGGGCCGGTCGGAGGAACACTGAAGCTTTCTTT.

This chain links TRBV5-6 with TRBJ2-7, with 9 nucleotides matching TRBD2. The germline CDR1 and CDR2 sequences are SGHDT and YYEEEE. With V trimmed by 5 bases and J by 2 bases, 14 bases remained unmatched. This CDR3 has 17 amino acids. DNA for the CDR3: TGTGCCAGCAGTCTGACTAGGCCTAGCGGGATGACCTACGAGCAGTACTTC. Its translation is CASSLTRPSGMTYEQYF.

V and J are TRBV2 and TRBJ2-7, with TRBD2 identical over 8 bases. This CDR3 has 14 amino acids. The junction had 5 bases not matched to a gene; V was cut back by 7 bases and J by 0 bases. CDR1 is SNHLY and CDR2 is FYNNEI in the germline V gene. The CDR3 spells CASITLADSYEQYF. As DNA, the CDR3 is TGTGCCAGCATCACACTAGCGGACTCCTACGAGCAGTACTTC.

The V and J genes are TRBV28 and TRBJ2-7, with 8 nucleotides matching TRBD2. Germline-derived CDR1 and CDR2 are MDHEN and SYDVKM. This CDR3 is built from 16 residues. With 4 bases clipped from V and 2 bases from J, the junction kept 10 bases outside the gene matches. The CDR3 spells CASSSPSERETYEQYF. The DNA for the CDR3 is TGTGCCAGCAGTTCACCCTCGGAGCGGGAGACCTACGAGCAGTACTTC.

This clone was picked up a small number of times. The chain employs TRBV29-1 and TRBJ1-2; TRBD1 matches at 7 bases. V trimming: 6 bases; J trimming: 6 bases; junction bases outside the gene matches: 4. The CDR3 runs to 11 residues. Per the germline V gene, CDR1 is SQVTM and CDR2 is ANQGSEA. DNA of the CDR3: TGCAGCGTGCGGGGGACAGATGGCTACACCTTC. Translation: CSVRGTDGYTF.

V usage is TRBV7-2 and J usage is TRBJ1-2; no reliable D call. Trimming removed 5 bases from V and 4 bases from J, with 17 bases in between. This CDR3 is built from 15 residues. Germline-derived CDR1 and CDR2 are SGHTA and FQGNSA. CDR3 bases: TGTGCCAGCAGCCCGACGGGGAGAGGAGGCTATGGCTACACCTTC. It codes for CASSPTGRGGYGYTF.

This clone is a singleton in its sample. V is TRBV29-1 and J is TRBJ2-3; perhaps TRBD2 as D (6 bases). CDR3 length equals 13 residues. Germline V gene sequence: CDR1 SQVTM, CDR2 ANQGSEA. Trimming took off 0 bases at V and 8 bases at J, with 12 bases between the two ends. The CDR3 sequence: CSVEDRDFVTQYF. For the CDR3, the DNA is TGCAGCGTTGAAGACCGGGACTTCGTTACGCAGTATTTT.

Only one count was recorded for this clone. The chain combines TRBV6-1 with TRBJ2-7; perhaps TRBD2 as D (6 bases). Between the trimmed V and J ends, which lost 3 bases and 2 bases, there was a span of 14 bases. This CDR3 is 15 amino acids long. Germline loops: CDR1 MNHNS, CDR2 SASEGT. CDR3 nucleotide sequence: TGTGCCAGCAGTGATTGGGTAGCGGAGGCCTACGAGCAGTACTTC. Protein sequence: CASSDWVAEAYEQYF.